A single sample gave rise to the 20 T cell receptor beta chains below, sequenced in a study of coeliac disease. The protocol was immunoSEQ multiplex PCR, while the TCRdb copy is restricted to in-frame clones and leaves out a portion. The sample has approximately 6,500 clones, around 65% seen once; the top ten hold about 6.7%. Specimen: lamina propria lymphocytes from the gut. These receptor sequences come from a man aged 50-59 years with active celiac disease.

This clone was detected only once. The V gene is TRBV14, the J gene TRBJ2-7; D uncertain. Between the trimmed V and J ends, which lost 2 bases and 6 bases, there was a span of 11 bases. The CDR3 loop spans 13 amino acids. CDR1 and CDR2 from the germline V gene are SGHDN and FVKESK. In nucleotides, the CDR3 is TGTGCCAGCAGCCAACAGAGAGAGAGCGAGCAGTACGTC. Translating gives CASSQQRESEQYV.

In DNA form, the CDR3 reads TGTGCCAGCCGTAGGGGGGCCAAAAACATTCAGTACTTC. It yields the protein CASRRGAKNIQYF. V and J are TRBV11-3 and TRBJ2-4; D is perhaps TRBD1 (6 bases). The CDR3 loop spans 13 amino acids. Germline V gives CDR1 SGHNT, CDR2 YENEEA. V shed 8 bases and J shed 1 base, with 9 bases lying between them.

Note on this clone: The junction and the germline gene differ at one end; a read error may be behind it. Other DNA sequences in this specimen translate into the identical CDR3. The chain recombines TRBV10-2 with TRBJ1-6; TRBD1 might be the D (5 bases). The length of the CDR3 is 16 residues. Looked up from germline, CDR1 is WSHSY and CDR2 is SAAADI. CDR3 residues: CASSTGVRSYNSPLHF. CDR3 DNA: TGCGCCAGCAGTACAGGCGTCCGCTCCTATAATTCCCCCCTCCACTTT.

This chain uses TRBV2 with TRBJ1-1; 10 bases map to TRBD1. J was trimmed by 0 bases and V by 2 bases; bases with no gene match: 3. This CDR3 is built from 16 residues. CDR1 and CDR2 from the germline V gene are SNHLY and FYNNEI. The CDR3 nucleotides are TGTGCCAGCAGTGAAAGGGACAGGGGAGTGAACACTGAAGCTTTCTTT. Residues: CASSERDRGVNTEAFF.

Of note for this clone: The missing conserved phenylalanine or tryptophan at the end of this CDR3 makes a read error likely. No DNA is shown, since the ends of the CDR3 on it are uncertain; the CDR3 is the one TCRdb lists. This chain uses TRBV6-1 with TRBJ1-2; the table's D call of TRBD1 was not tested on the DNA. Per germline, CDR1 MNHNS and CDR2 SASEGT. From its first to its last residue, the CDR3 has 12 amino acids. CDR3 protein: CASSEAYDRELL.

The chain recombines TRBV7-3 with TRBJ2-7; a possible D gene is TRBD1 (5 bases). CDR3 size: 14 residues. V was clipped by 5 bases and J by 1 base, with 12 bases between them. In germline, CDR1 is SGHTA, CDR2 FQGTGA. The chain's CDR3 is CASSPQGSSYEQYF. CDR3 nucleotides: TGTGCCAGCAGCCCCCAGGGATCATCCTACGAGCAGTACTTC.

This chain links TRBV28 with TRBJ2-2; TRBD1 aligns across 7 bases. V shed 3 bases and J 1 base; nucleotides not matched to a gene: 5. Germline CDR1 MDHEN, CDR2 SYDVKM. This CDR3 is 16 amino acids long. The CDR3 protein is CASSFPGQENTGELFF. For the CDR3, the DNA is TGTGCCAGCAGTTTCCCCGGACAGGAGAACACCGGGGAGCTGTTTTTT.

The gene calls are TRBV19 and TRBJ2-4; 7 nucleotides agree with TRBD1. Trimming took 5 bases from V and 5 from J; bases not matched to a gene: 3. Germline V gene sequence: CDR1 LNHDA, CDR2 SQIVND (reference sequence). The CDR3 runs to 13 residues. The CDR3 nucleotides read TGTGCCAGTAGTGGGACAGTTGAAAACATTCAGTACTTC. Translation gives CASSGTVENIQYF. Combining the CDR3 with reference TRBV19 and TRBJ2-4 gives the whole variable domain DGGITQSPKYLFRKEGQNVTLSCEQNLNHDAMYWYRQDPGQGLRLIYYSQIVNDFQKGDIAEGYSVSREKKESFPLTVTSAQKNPTAFYLCASSGTVENIQYFGAGTRLSVL.

The chain carries TRBV5-5 and TRBJ1-1; D not resolved. Trimming stripped 4 bases from V and 3 bases from J, with 10 bases between. CDR3 length equals 13 residues. Germline values: CDR1 SGHKS, CDR2 YYEKEE (reference sequence). Written as DNA, the CDR3 is TGTGCCAGCAGCGCCGGAGACGACACTGAAGCTTTCTTT. This sequence encodes CASSAGDDTEAFF.

Worth noting for this clone: Other nucleotide sequences from this sample produce the same CDR3. The CDR3 loop reads CASSLAPTDTQYF. CDR3 sequence (DNA): TGTGCCAGCAGCTTAGCCCCGACAGATACGCAGTATTTT. The chain combines TRBV7-2 with TRBJ2-3; D is ambiguous. The V and J ends lost 0 bases and 3 bases respectively, with 4 bases between them. Germline-derived CDR1 and CDR2 are SGHTA and FQGNSA. This CDR3 is built from 13 residues. The full variable domain, in which reference TRBV7-2 and TRBJ2-3 provide the parts outside the CDR3, is GAGVSQSPSNKVTEKGKDVELRCDPISGHTALYWYRQSLGQGLEFLIYFQGNSAPDKSGLPSDRFSAERTGGSVSTLTIQRTQQEDSAVYLCASSLAPTDTQYFGPGTRLTVL.

J is TRBJ2-1 and V is TRBV11-2, with 11 bases identical to TRBD2. The germline gives CDR1 SGHAT, CDR2 FQNNGV. This CDR3 has 15 amino acids. V was pared by 5 bases and J by 8 bases, with 8 bases of the junction left unmatched. This chain's CDR3 is CASSTRLAGRYEQFF. In DNA, the CDR3 is TGTGCCAGCAGCACCCGACTAGCGGGAAGGTATGAGCAGTTCTTC.

The chain recombines TRBV2 with TRBJ1-1; 8 nucleotides match TRBD1. The V segment lost 6 bases and the J segment 0 bases; nucleotides outside the gene matches: 9. The CDR3 sequence is 16 residues long. The germline CDR1 and CDR2 sequences are SNHLY and FYNNEI. The CDR3 coding sequence is TGTGCCAGCAGCAAGGGACAGGTGTCGGTGAACACTGAAGCTTTCTTT. Its translation: CASSKGQVSVNTEAFF.

Only a few counts were recorded for this clone. The V and J genes are TRBV6-1 and TRBJ2-5; 10 bases are a match to TRBD2. V lost 8 bases and J lost 3; bases outside the gene matches: 6. CDR1 and CDR2 (germline): MNHNS, SASEGT. The CDR3 spans 14 residues. The CDR3 region has the DNA TGTGCCAGCCGTAGCGGGGGGCCGAAAGAGACCCAGTACTTC. Residues: CASRSGGPKETQYF.

This clone was counted a few times. The chain couples TRBV5-6 to TRBJ1-2; no clear D. The CDR3 runs 14 residues. In germline, CDR1 is SGHDT, CDR2 YYEEEE. The V end was cut by 1 base, the J end by 0 bases, with 7 bases between. The CDR3 reads CASSLYRANYGYTF. The CDR3, as DNA: TGTGCCAGCAGCTTGTATAGAGCTAACTATGGCTACACCTTC.

This clone has more than one count but fewer than ten. The rearrangement uses TRBV18 and TRBJ2-3; 7 positions match TRBD1. Trimming removed 6 bases from V and 3 bases from J; junction bases left unmatched: 9. The CDR3 length is 15 residues. The germline gives CDR1 KGHSH, CDR2 LQKENI. The CDR3 bases are TGTGCCAGCTCTATAGGACAGGTTGGGACAGATACGCAGTATTTT. Protein: CASSIGQVGTDTQYF.

This clone was found a few times. The chain uses TRBV2 and TRBJ2-3, with TRBD2 identical over 12 bases. Germline-derived CDR1 and CDR2 are SNHLY and FYNNEI. V shed 8 bases and J 0 bases; nucleotides not matched to a gene: 3. CDR3 length: 15 residues. The CDR3 bases are TGTGCCAGCCCCGGACTAGCGGGGAGCACAGATACGCAGTATTTT. Its translation is CASPGLAGSTDTQYF.

This chain links TRBV21-1 with TRBJ1-2; the D segment call TRBD1 is taken from the table without a DNA check. TRBV21-1 constitutes a pseudogene. This CDR3 is built from 17 residues. For the CDR3, the DNA is TGTGCCAGCAGCAATAGAAGGACAGGGGGCCTAGACTCTGGCTACACCTTC. Its translation: CASSNRRTGGLDSGYTF.

The rearrangement links TRBV6-1 to TRBJ2-3, with 9 bases matching TRBD2. The germline V gene encodes CDR1 MNHNS and CDR2 SASEGT. CDR3 length: 15 amino acids. After removal of 6 bases from V and 0 bases from J, the junction contained 4 bases not matched to a gene. CDR3 bases: TGTGCCAGCAGGAGACTAGCGGTTAGCACAGATACGCAGTATTTT. Protein: CASRRLAVSTDTQYF.

This clone was seen only a few times. The chain carries TRBV19 and TRBJ2-6; 7 positions agree with TRBD1. The V segment lost 5 bases and the J segment 4 bases; nucleotides outside the gene matches: 8. Per germline, CDR1 LNHDA and CDR2 SQIVND (reference sequence). This CDR3 region has 16 residues. CDR3 protein: CASSSGQHMGANVLTF. CDR3 DNA sequence: TGTGCCAGTAGTTCGGGACAGCACATGGGGGCCAACGTCCTGACTTTC. Based on the CDR3 plus reference TRBV19 and TRBJ2-6, the full variable domain is DGGITQSPKYLFRKEGQNVTLSCEQNLNHDAMYWYRQDPGQGLRLIYYSQIVNDFQKGDIAEGYSVSREKKESFPLTVTSAQKNPTAFYLCASSSGQHMGANVLTFGAGSRLTVL.

The chain has TRBV7-2 and TRBJ1-4; D is possibly TRBD1 (6 bases). CDR3 length equals 15 residues. Germline CDR1 and CDR2: SGHTA and FQGNSA. V lost 3 bases to trimming and J lost 2 bases, with 10 bases between them. This CDR3 reads CASSFNRATNEKLFF. DNA for the CDR3: TGTGCCAGCAGCTTCAACAGGGCGACTAATGAAAAACTGTTTTTT.